A single sample is the source of the 20 T cell receptor beta chains below, sequenced in a study of T cells in women clearing cervical HPV infection. Profiling relied on immunoSEQ multiplex PCR, and the TCRdb table lists in-frame clones only, not all of them. In all, the sample yields 30,000 to 45,000 clones. The sequencing sample was made of blood buffy coat. These receptors originate from a woman between 18 and 69 years old with a cervical HPV16 infection that either progressed to CIN3+ or cleared (not recorded which).

Concerning this clone: With the read ending 3 residues before the CDR3 end, the germline J gene is used to fill in that end. V usage is TRBV9 and J usage is TRBJ2-5; D may be TRBD1 (5 bases). The germline CDR1 and CDR2 sequences are SGDLS and YYNGEE. The CDR3 totals 14 residues. Trimming pared 2 bases from V and 3 bases from J, leaving 11 bases between. The sequenced CDR3 bases are TGTGCCAGCAGCGTTGGGGCTAGTGAAGAGACC. Its translation: CASSVGASEET. The whole CDR3 sequence is CASSVGASEETQYF.

The CDR3 sequence is CAISGRDRNNYGYTF. Incomplete CDR3 DNA: TGTGCCATCAGTGGCCGGGACAGAAATAACTATGGC. This chain connects TRBV10-3 to TRBJ1-2; 7 nucleotides match TRBD1. The CDR3 extends 3 residues past the end of the read, so its final part is completed from the germline J gene. The CDR3 is made up of 15 amino acids. Per germline, CDR1 ENHRY and CDR2 SYGVKD. The J segment lost 1 base and the V segment lost 4 bases, leaving 6 bases of the junction unmatched.

To note about this clone: From the germline J gene comes the end of the CDR3, since the read stops 3 residues before it. This sequence joins TRBV18 and TRBJ2-7, with 13 bases identical to TRBD2. With V trimmed by 4 bases and J by 5 bases, 8 bases remained unmatched. There are 16 residues in the CDR3. The germline gives CDR1 KGHSH, CDR2 LQKENI. CDR3 residues: CASSLWTSGSKNEQYF. CDR3 DNA, as far as it was read: TGTGCCAGCTCACTCTGGACTAGCGGGAGTAAGAACGAG.

Turning to this clone: The read ends 3 residues before the CDR3 terminus; that terminus is restored from the germline J gene. The genes are TRBV5-1 and TRBJ1-1; D remains ambiguous. Germline V CDR1 and CDR2: SGHRS, YFSETQ. The germline V and J ends were trimmed by 2 bases and 4 bases, with 12 bases remaining between them. The CDR3 has 14 amino acids. The sequenced part of the CDR3 DNA is TGCGCCAGCAGCTTAGGACTCCGGGGCACTGAA. Protein: CASSLGLRGTE. The whole CDR3 sequence reads CASSLGLRGTEAFF.

Worth noting for this clone: The read comes to an end 3 residues before the CDR3 does, leaving the germline J gene to fill in the end. The rearrangement links TRBV28 to TRBJ2-6; D perhaps matches TRBD1 (5 bases). CDR1 is MDHEN and CDR2 is SYDVKM in the germline V gene. The V end was cut by 6 bases, the J end by 0 bases, with 9 bases between. The CDR3 has 15 amino acids. This CDR3 reads CASSPDSSGANVLTF. The sequenced part of the CDR3 DNA is TGTGCCAGCAGCCCTGACAGCTCTGGGGCCAACGTC.

As for this clone: The CDR3 is cut off 3 residues early in the read; its end comes from the germline J gene. This chain joins TRBV30 and TRBJ1-2, with 7 bases matching TRBD1. The CDR3 has 12 amino acids. Germline CDR1 reads GTSNPN; CDR2 reads SVGIG (reference sequence). J was trimmed by 6 bases and V by 7 bases; bases with no gene match: 8. The covered CDR3 bases are TGTGCCTCCAGGACAGGAATTAATGGC. It specifies CASRTGING. The complete CDR3 protein is CASRTGINGYTF.

Worth noting for this clone: The sequence runs out 3 residues before the end of the CDR3; the remainder is reconstructed from the germline J gene. The chain uses TRBV7-9 and TRBJ2-5, with 7 nucleotides matching TRBD2. Trimming cost V 2 bases and J 4 bases; bases outside gene matches: 4. Germline V lookup: CDR1 SEHNR, CDR2 FQNEAQ (reference sequence). The CDR3 length is 14 residues. CDR3 sequence reads: CASSLNTGGETQYF. The DNA read from the CDR3 is TGTGCCAGCAGCTTAAACACGGGGGGAGAGACC.

As regards this clone: The CDR3 goes on 3 residues after the read ends, and that part is filled in from the germline J gene. The rearrangement links TRBV19 to TRBJ1-2; tentatively, D is TRBD1 (6 bases). This CDR3 region has 12 residues. The germline V and J ends were trimmed by 8 bases and 2 bases, with 9 bases remaining between them. The germline V gene encodes CDR1 LNHDA and CDR2 SQIVND (reference sequence). The sequenced part of the CDR3 DNA is TGTGCCAGTGAAAGGGGGAACTATGGC. It codes for CASERGNYG. The whole CDR3 reads CASERGNYGYTF.

To note about this clone: From the germline J gene comes the end of the CDR3, since the read stops 3 residues before it. The rearrangement joins TRBV30 to TRBJ1-2; 8 bases align to TRBD1. J lost 7 bases, V lost 8 bases, and 18 bases had no gene match. Germline-derived CDR1 and CDR2 are GTSNPN and SVGIG (reference sequence). This CDR3 is built from 15 residues. This CDR3 reads CALSPPRDRFPGYTF. The covered CDR3 bases are TGTGCCCTAAGCCCCCCCCGGGACAGGTTTCCTGGC.

As for this clone: With the read ending 3 residues before the CDR3 end, the germline J gene is used to fill in that end. V and J are TRBV7-7 and TRBJ2-1; TRBD2 aligns across 8 bases. Germline values: CDR1 SSHAT, CDR2 FNYEAQ (reference sequence). There are 16 residues in the CDR3. V dropped 1 base and J dropped 5; count of bases not matched to a gene: 7. The DNA read from the CDR3 is TGTGCCAGCAGCTTAGGGTCCCGGGGGGGCAACAATGAG. Protein product: CASSLGSRGGNNE. The full CDR3 sequence reads CASSLGSRGGNNEQFF.

About this clone: The sequence runs out 3 residues before the end of the CDR3; the remainder is reconstructed from the germline J gene. The rearrangement uses TRBV5-1 and TRBJ1-5, with a weak D call TRBD1 (6 bases). Between the trimmed V and J ends, which lost 0 bases and 7 bases, there was a span of 14 bases. Germline V gives CDR1 SGHRS, CDR2 YFSETQ. This CDR3 is built from 15 residues. CDR3 amino acids: CASSLDTGTAQPQHF. The CDR3 bases that were read are TGCGCCAGCAGCTTGGACACAGGGACCGCCCAGCCC. Full variable domain (rest looked up from reference TRBV5-1 and TRBJ1-5): KAGVTQTPRYLIKTRGQQVTLSCSPISGHRSVSWYQQTPGQGLQFLFEYFSETQRNKGNFPGRFSGRQFSNSRSEMNVSTLELGDSALYLCASSLDTGTAQPQHFGDGTRLSIL.

CDR3 in amino acids: CASSNEIKGYNEQFF. CDR3 bases read: TGTGCCAGTAGTAACGAGATCAAAGGCTACAATGAG. V is TRBV19 and J is TRBJ2-1; D unclear. The read halts 3 residues ahead of the CDR3 end, with the missing end drawn from the germline J gene. V shed 4 bases and J shed 3 bases, with 13 bases lying between them. Germline CDR1 reads LNHDA; CDR2 reads SQIVND (reference sequence). The CDR3 runs to 15 residues.

In regard to this clone: The sequenced fragment ends 3 residues before the CDR3 boundary, so the rest is inferred from the germline J gene. The V and J genes are TRBV19 and TRBJ2-3; D is possibly TRBD1 or TRBD2 (5 bases each). The CDR3 runs 13 residues. Germline CDR1 LNHDA, CDR2 SQIVND (reference sequence). The CDR3 region is CATSGRETETQYF. CDR3 DNA (partial): TGTGCCACCTCCGGCAGGGAGACGGAGACG.

Of note for this clone: The CDR3 extends 3 residues past the end of the read, so its final part is completed from the germline J gene. V is TRBV6-1 and J is TRBJ2-2; 8 bases line up with TRBD1. CDR1 is MNHNS, CDR2 SASEGT, per germline. Trimming removed 4 bases from V and 3 bases from J; junction bases left unmatched: 4. The CDR3 contains 15 residues. The CDR3 reads CASSVKQGDTGELFF. CDR3 DNA, as far as it was read: TGTGCCAGCAGTGTCAAACAGGGGGACACCGGGGAG.

A note on this clone: Read data end 3 residues before the CDR3 end; the end is taken from the germline J gene. The chain joins TRBV20-1 to TRBJ2-3; 9 bases fit TRBD1. Germline loops: CDR1 DFQATT, CDR2 SNEGSKA (reference sequence). The length of the CDR3 is 15 residues. The CDR3 loop is CSARDWGQGDETQYF. Incomplete CDR3 DNA: TGCAGTGCTAGAGATTGGGGACAGGGTGACGAGACG.

About this clone: The CDR3 end is not reached by the read, which stops 3 residues before it; the germline J gene fills it in. V usage is TRBV6-1 and J usage is TRBJ2-7, with D possibly matching TRBD1 (5 bases). Germline CDR1 reads MNHNS; CDR2 reads SASEGT. Between the trimmed V and J ends, which lost 1 base and 3 bases, there was a span of 13 bases. The CDR3 has 15 amino acids. The CDR3 protein is CASSEVQVSFYEQYF. Incomplete CDR3 DNA: TGTGCCAGCAGTGAAGTACAGGTTAGTTTCTACGAG.

Remarks on this clone: The read gets to within 3 residues of the CDR3 end, and the germline J gene fills in the rest. J is TRBJ2-5 and V is TRBV20-1, with 7 bases lining up with TRBD2. CDR1 and CDR2 from the germline V gene are DFQATT and SNEGSKA (reference sequence). The CDR3 runs to 14 residues. V trimming: 3 bases; J trimming: 5 bases; junction bases outside the gene matches: 9. The CDR3 spells CSASLGTTLETQYF. CDR3 DNA (partial): TGCAGTGCTAGTCTGGGGACTACCCTTGAGACC.

A remark on this clone: The read stops 3 residues short of the end of the CDR3; the missing end is completed from the germline J gene. The V and J genes are TRBV18 and TRBJ2-1; TRBD2 matches 7 bases. The junction had 9 bases not matched to a gene; V was cut back by 3 bases and J by 4 bases. CDR1 is KGHSH and CDR2 is LQKENI in the germline V gene. The CDR3 spans 16 residues. Here the CDR3 reads CASSPQSGAGYNEQFF. The sequenced CDR3 bases are TGTGCCAGCTCACCCCAAAGCGGGGCGGGATACAATGAG.

Details on this clone: The CDR3 end lies 3 residues beyond the end of the read and is filled in from the germline J gene. The chain employs TRBV18 and TRBJ2-2; TRBD1 matches at 8 bases. The V gene's germline CDR1 is KGHSH and CDR2 LQKENI. The V segment lost 8 bases and the J segment 0 bases; nucleotides outside the gene matches: 11. The CDR3 loop spans 17 amino acids. The sequenced part of the CDR3 DNA is TGTGCCAGCAAATTCCAGGGGGCTCCCGCGAACACCGGGGAG. It is translated as CASKFQGAPANTGE. The full CDR3 protein is CASKFQGAPANTGELFF. Drawing the rest from reference TRBV18 and TRBJ2-2, the complete variable domain is NAGVMQNPRHLVRRRGQEARLRCSPMKGHSHVYWYRQLPEEGLKFMVYLQKENIIDESGMPKERFSAEFPKEGPSILRIQQVVRGDSAAYFCASKFQGAPANTGELFFGEGSRLTVL.

The covered CDR3 bases are TGTGCCATCAGTGGCGTGGGCACCGGTTCGGCTAATGAAAAA. Amino acid sequence: CAISGVGTGSANEK. The whole CDR3 is CAISGVGTGSANEKLFF. The V gene is TRBV10-3, the J gene TRBJ1-4; D gene ambiguous. The CDR3 extends 3 residues past the end of the read, so its final part is completed from the germline J gene. Germline CDR1 and CDR2: ENHRY and SYGVKD. CDR3 length equals 17 residues. V lost 4 bases and J 3 bases, leaving 18 bases between the germline ends.